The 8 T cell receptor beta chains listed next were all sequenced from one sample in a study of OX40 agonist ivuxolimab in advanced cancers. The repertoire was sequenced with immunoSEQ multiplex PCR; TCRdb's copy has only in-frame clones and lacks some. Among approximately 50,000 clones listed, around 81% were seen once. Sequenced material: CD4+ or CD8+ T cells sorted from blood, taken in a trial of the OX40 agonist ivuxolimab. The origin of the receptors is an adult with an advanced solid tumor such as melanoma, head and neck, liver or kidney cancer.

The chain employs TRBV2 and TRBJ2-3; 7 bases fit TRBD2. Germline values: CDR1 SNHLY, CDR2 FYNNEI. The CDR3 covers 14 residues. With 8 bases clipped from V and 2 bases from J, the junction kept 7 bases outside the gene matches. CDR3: CASQPGLPTDTQYF. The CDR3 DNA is TGTGCCAGCCAGCCGGGACTACCCACAGATACGCAGTATTTT. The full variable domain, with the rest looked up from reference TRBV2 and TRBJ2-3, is EPEVTQTPSHQVTQMGQEVILRCVPISNHLYFYWYRQILGQKVEFLVSFYNNEISEKSEIFDDQFSVERPDGSNFTLKIRSTKLEDSAMYFCASQPGLPTDTQYFGPGTRLTVL.

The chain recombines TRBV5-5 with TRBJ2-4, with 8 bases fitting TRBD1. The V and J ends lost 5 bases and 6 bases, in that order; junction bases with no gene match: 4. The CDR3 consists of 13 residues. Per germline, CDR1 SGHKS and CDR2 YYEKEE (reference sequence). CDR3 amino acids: CASSFGQGNIQYF. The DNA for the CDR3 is TGTGCCAGCAGTTTCGGACAGGGAAACATTCAGTACTTC.

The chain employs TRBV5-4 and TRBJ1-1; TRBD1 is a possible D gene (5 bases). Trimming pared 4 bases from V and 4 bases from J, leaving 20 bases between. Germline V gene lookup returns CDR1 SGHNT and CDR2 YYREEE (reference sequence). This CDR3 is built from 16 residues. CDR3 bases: TGTGCCAGCAGCCCTGGGGGGGGGAGCTGGGTCACTGAAGCTTTCTTT. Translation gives CASSPGGGSWVTEAFF.

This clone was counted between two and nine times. For the CDR3, the DNA is TGTGCCAGCAGCTTAGGAAGCTCTGGAAACACCATATATTTT. As protein: CASSLGSSGNTIYF. This chain connects TRBV7-9 to TRBJ1-3; D not resolved. The V and J ends lost 1 base and 0 bases respectively, with 4 bases between them. Germline CDR1 reads SEHNR; CDR2 reads FQNEAQ (reference sequence). CDR3 length: 14 amino acids.

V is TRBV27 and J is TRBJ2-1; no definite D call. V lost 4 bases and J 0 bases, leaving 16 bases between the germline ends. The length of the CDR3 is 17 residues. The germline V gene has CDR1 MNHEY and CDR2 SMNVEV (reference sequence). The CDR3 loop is CASSSLPRISSYNEQFF. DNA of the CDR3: TGTGCCAGCAGTTCTCTACCAAGAATTAGCTCCTACAATGAGCAGTTCTTC.

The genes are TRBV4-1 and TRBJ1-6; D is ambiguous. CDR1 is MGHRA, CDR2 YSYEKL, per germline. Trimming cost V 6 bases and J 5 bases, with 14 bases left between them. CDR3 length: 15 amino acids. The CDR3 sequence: CASSEMMGHNSPLHF. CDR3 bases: TGCGCCAGCAGTGAGATGATGGGCCATAATTCACCCCTCCACTTT.

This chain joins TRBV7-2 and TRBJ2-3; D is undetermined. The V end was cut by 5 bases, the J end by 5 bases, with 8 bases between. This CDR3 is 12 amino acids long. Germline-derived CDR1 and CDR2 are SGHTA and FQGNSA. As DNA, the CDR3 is TGTGCCAGCAGCGTTTCGGGAGATACGCAGTATTTT. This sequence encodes CASSVSGDTQYF.

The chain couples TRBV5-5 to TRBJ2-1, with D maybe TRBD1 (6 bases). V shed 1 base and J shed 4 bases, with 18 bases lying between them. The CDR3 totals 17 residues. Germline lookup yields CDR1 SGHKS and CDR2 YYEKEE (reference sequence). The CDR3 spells CASSLRGTTNPYNEQFF. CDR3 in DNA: TGTGCCAGCAGCTTGAGGGGGACCACTAACCCATACAATGAGCAGTTCTTC.